The rows below give T cell receptor beta chains drawn from one sample of a study of T cells expressing NK-cell markers. TCRdb re-called the 5' RACE reads and shows each CDR3 protein once, DNA omitted. Its table lists 350,000 to 500,000 distinct CDR3 sequences. The sample consisted of blood T cells: a sorted CD56 or NKG2C T cell subset, CD4+ or CD8+ T cells, or bulk PBMC T cells (not recorded which). These receptors were obtained from a woman aged 18 to 69 in good health. The CDR3 runs from the conserved cysteine through the conserved F or W.

>TRBJ2-5|TRBV10-3
CAISDQETQYF
>TRBJ2-7|TRBV30
CAWSLPPGNYEQYF
>TRBJ2-2|TRBV5-1
CASSVDGGGTGELFF
>TRBJ2-3|TRBV11-2
CASSPGERTQYF
>TRBJ2-2|TRBV10-3
CAISSGPTGELFF
>TRBJ1-5|TRBV7-9
CASTPDLGGPQHF
>TRBJ2-2|TRBV20-1
CSAIRDRRIGELFF
>TRBJ1-1|TRBV5-4
CASSPWTGEAFF
>TRBJ2-7|TRBV6-2/TRBV6-3
CASSPRASGRYEQYF
>TRBJ1-2|TRBV20-1
CSAERRDREMEEDGYTF
>TRBJ2-1|TRBV11-2
CASRVLSGQASFYNEQFF
>TRBJ1-6|TRBV7-8
CASSHPEGGLYSPLHF
>TRBJ1-6|TRBV18
CASSKGGNSPLHF
>TRBJ2-1|TRBV4-3
CASSQGTSGRGDNEQFF
>TRBJ1-1|TRBV6-5
CASRRQLGEAFF
>TRBJ2-1|TRBV6-2/TRBV6-3
CASTMDRASNEQFF
>TRBJ2-3|TRBV12-3/TRBV12-4
CASSRQGASTDTQYF
>TRBJ1-1|TRBV11-2
CASNQPDRWSTEAFF
>TRBJ1-4|TRBV4-3
CASSQDRVKLFF
>TRBJ2-1|TRBV29-1
CSAPEGLAGESYNEQFF
>TRBJ2-1|TRBV20-1
CSARPGRGFGYNEQFF
>TRBJ2-1|TRBV6-1
CATLRDRTYNEQFF
>TRBJ1-3|TRBV11-2
CASSLEVNTIYF
>TRBJ2-3|TRBV6-1
CASKGGSTLSDTQYF
>TRBJ1-2|TRBV6-6
CASRIGIIYGYTF
>TRBJ2-2|TRBV9
CASSVWGGAVGELFF
>TRBJ2-5|TRBV2
CASSEESVGETQYF
>TRBJ1-1|TRBV7-8
CASSERQGLEAFF
>TRBJ2-7|TRBV9
CASSTHPGDRYYEQYF
>TRBJ2-5|TRBV21-1
CASSTRDRPKETQYF
>TRBJ1-1|TRBV7-9
CASSLTDGEAFF
>TRBJ2-5|TRBV7-9
CASRPSAKETQYF
>TRBJ1-5|TRBV6-1
CASTGAVSNQPQHF
>TRBJ2-1|TRBV20-1
CSAPPLAGGDNEQFF
>TRBJ1-1|TRBV9
CASSALGTGGHMNTEAFF
>TRBJ1-3|TRBV10-2
CASSESFGNTIYF
>TRBJ1-1|TRBV12-3/TRBV12-4
CASTHSIGTGEAFF
>TRBJ1-4|TRBV20-1
CSARPGLEKLFF
>TRBJ1-3|TRBV20-1
CSAGGTGGNTIYF
>TRBJ2-3|TRBV6-4
CASSETFQDTQYF
>TRBJ1-6|TRBV12-3/TRBV12-4
CASSPGTGLHF
>TRBJ2-1|TRBV7-3
CASSLLFTDEQFF
>TRBJ2-1|TRBV20-1
CSARRGALQEQFF
>TRBJ2-3|TRBV7-2
CASSLLGTASTDTQYF
>TRBJ2-4|TRBV5-4
CASSSSGEGNIQYF
>TRBJ2-1|TRBV5-1
CASSLASSGTNLYNEQFF
>TRBJ1-5|TRBV28
CASSSRTGGFQPQHF
>TRBJ2-7|TRBV4-1
CASSLISTAPMQHEQYF